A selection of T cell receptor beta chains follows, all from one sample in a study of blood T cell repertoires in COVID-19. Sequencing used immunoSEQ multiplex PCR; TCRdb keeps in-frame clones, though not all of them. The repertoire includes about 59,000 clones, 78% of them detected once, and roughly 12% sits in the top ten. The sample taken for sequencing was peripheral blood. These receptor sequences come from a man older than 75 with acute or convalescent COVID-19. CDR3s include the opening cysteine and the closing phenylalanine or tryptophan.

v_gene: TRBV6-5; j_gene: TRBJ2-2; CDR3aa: CASRSLSVNTGELFF
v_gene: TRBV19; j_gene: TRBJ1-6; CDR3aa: CASSSGQPGNSPLHF
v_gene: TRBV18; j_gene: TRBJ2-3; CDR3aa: CASSPLLGGDTQYF
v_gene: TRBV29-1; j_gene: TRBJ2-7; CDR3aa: CSVAILSEQYF
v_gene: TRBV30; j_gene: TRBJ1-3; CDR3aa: CAWSSGFSGNTIYF
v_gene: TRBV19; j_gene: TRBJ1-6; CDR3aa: CATKQRGRGSPLHF
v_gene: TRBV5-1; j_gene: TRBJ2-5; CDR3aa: CASSTGLAGSETQYF
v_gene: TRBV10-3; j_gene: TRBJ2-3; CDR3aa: CATQGVTDTQYF
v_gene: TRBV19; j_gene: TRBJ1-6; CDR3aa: CASSYTAGQAAGYNSPLHF
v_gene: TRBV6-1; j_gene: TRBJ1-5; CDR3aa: CASSEGGANQPQHF
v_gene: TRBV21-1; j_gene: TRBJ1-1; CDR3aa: CASSKGCVGQGRAEAFF
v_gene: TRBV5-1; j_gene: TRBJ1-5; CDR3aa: CASSPEGVGPQHF
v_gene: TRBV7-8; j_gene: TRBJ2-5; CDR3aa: CASSLAPPRETQYF
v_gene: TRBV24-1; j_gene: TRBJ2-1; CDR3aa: CATSDPTVGLAGLGSYNEQFF
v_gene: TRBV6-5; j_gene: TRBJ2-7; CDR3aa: CAIRTPSSYEQYF
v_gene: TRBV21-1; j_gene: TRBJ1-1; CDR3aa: CASSKAQNTEAFF
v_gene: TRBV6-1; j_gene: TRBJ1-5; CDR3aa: CASSERQVTSNQPQHF
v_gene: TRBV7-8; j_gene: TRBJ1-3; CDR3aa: CASSLVKGAGNTIYF
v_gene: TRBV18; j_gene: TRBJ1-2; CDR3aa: CASSSAGTGAYGYTF
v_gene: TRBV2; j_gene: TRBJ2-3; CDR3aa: CASSSGTGSTDTQYF
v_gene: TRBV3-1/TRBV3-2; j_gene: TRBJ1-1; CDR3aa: CASSLRGTGRAFF
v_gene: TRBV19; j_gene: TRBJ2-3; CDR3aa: CASSMGSSTDTQYF
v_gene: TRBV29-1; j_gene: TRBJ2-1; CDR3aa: CSVEPGLAGSYNEQFF
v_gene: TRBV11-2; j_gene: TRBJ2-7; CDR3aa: CASSGLDGTYSYEQYF
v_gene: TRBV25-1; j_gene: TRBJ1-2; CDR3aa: CASSLGANYGYTF
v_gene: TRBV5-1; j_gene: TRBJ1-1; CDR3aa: CASSPYRGGDWNTEAFF
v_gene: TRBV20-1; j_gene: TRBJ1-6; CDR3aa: CSASATGPSPLHF
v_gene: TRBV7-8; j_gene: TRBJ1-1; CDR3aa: CASSGRTGHTEAFF
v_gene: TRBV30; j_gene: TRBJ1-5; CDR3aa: CAWSHGVYNQPQHF
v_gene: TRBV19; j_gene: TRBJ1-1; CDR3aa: CASSTRESNTEAFF
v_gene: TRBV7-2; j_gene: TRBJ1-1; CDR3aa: CASSLVQGTEAFF
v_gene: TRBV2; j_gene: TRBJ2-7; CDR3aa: CASSQLASGSGEQYF
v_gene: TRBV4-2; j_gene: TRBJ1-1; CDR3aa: CASSRTVSNTEAFF
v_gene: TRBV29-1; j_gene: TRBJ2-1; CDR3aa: CSALGGGYNEQFF
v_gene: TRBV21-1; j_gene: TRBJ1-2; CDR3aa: CASSKYNGYTF